This T cell receptor (beta chain) stems from a study of graft-versus-host responses after intestinal transplantation. On the study more broadly: Anti-thymocyte globulin induction preceded roughly 3 years of tacrolimus and steroid maintenance in all recipients.

Points from the study as a whole: GvH clones surfaced in recipient marrow, some emerging earlier in ileum or blood.

Germline assignment: CDR1 SQVTM and CDR2 ANQGSEA. The CDR3 covers 13 residues. V lost 7 bases and J 0 bases, leaving 12 bases between the germline ends. A note on this clone: No antigen is known for it.

Data came from immunoSEQ multiplex PCR; TCRdb stores just in-frame clones and leaves some out. The sample carries around 110,000 clones, roughly 87% recorded once. J is TRBJ1-1 and V is TRBV29-1; unclear D gene. The sequence derives from a human donor who was the organ donor for an intestinal transplant. Here the sequenced sample was unstimulated CD4+ T cells sorted from spleen or lymph node cells, taken before transplant. The CDR3 DNA sequence: TGCAGCGCATTAGCAGCCATGAACACTGAAGCTTTCTTT. It translates to CSALAAMNTEAFF.